The 3 T cell receptor beta chains below all came from one sample that was sequenced in a study of T cell responses to AZD1222 COVID-19 vaccine. Sequencing was performed with immunoSEQ multiplex PCR; in TCRdb, only in-frame clones are kept and a portion is missing. This sample carries tens of thousands of clones, 90% of them seen once, and the ten largest clones take 37%. The material was peripheral blood, obtained 28 days after the second AZD1222 dose. The receptor source for this set is an adult who received the AZD1222 COVID-19 vaccine.

The CDR3 nucleotides read TGTGCCAGCACCATCGGGGCTGGTTCGAATGAAAAACTGTTTTTT. Its translation is CASTIGAGSNEKLFF. The V and J genes are TRBV27 and TRBJ1-4; D perhaps matches TRBD1 (5 bases). The CDR3 extends over 15 amino acids. Germline V CDR1 and CDR2: MNHEY, SMNVEV (reference sequence). Trimming stripped 7 bases from V and 5 bases from J, with 17 bases between.

The chain employs TRBV6-5 and TRBJ1-2, with 7 positions matching TRBD1. The germline CDR1 and CDR2 sequences are MNHEY and SVGAGI. The CDR3 totals 15 residues. J was trimmed by 6 bases and V by 6 bases; bases with no gene match: 13. The CDR3 region is CASRQNRGPGNGYTF. The CDR3 region has the DNA TGTGCCAGCAGACAAAACAGGGGCCCAGGGAATGGCTACACCTTC.

V usage is TRBV10-2 and J usage is TRBJ2-7; 9 positions agree with TRBD2. V lost 0 bases, J lost 5 bases, and 17 bases stayed unmatched. The length of the CDR3 is 19 residues. The germline V gene has CDR1 WSHSY and CDR2 SAAADI. The CDR3: CASSESMGLSGGLIHEQYF. CDR3 coding DNA: TGCGCCAGCAGTGAGTCGATGGGTTTGAGCGGGGGGTTGATCCACGAGCAGTACTTC.